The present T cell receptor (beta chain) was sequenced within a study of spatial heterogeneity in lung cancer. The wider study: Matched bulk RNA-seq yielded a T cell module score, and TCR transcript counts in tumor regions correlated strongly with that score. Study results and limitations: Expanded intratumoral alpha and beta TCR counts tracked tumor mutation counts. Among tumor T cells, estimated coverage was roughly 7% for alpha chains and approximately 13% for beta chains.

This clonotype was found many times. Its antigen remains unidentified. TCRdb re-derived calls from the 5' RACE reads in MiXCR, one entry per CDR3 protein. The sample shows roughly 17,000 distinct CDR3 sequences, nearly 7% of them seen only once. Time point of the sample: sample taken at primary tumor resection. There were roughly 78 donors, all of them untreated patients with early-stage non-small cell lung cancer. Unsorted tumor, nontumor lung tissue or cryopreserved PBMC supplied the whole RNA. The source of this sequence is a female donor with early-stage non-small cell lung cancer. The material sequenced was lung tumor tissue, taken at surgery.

The CDR3 nucleotides read TGTGCCAGCTCACCCCCCGGGGGGGCAATCGTCGAGCAGTTCTTC. Its protein is CASSPPGGAIVEQFF. The chain has TRBV18 and TRBJ2-1, with 8 bases lining up with TRBD2. Germline CDR1 is KGHSH and CDR2 is LQKENI. The CDR3 sequence is 15 residues long. V was clipped by 3 bases and J by 10 bases; unmatched bases: 11.